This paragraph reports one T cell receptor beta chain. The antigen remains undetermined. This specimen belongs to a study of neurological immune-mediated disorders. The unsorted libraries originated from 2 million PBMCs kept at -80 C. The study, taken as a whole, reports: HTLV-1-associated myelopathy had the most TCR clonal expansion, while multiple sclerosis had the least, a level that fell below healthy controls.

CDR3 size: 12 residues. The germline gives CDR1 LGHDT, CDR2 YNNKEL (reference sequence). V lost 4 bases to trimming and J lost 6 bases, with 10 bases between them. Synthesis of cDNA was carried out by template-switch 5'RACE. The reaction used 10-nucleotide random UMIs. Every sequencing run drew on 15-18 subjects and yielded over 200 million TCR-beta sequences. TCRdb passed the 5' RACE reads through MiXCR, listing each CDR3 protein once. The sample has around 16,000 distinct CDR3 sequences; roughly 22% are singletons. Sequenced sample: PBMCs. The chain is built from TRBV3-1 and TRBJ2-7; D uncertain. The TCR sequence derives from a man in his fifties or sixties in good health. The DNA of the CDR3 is TGTGCCAGCAGCCCCGGGTCACCCGAGCAGTACTTC. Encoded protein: CASSPGSPEQYF.